This TCR beta chain was sequenced for a study of blood T cell repertoires in COVID-19. Whole-study context: Samples of COVID-19 (acute and convalescent) were obtained from the United States, Italy and Spain.

This clone was observed a single time. The V and J ends lost 1 base and 5 bases, in that order; junction bases with no gene match: 6. Germline lookup yields CDR1 SGHTA and CDR2 FQGTGA. The CDR3 loop spans 15 amino acids. Profiling relied on immunoSEQ multiplex PCR, and the TCRdb table lists in-frame clones only, not all of them. The table lists under 60,000 clones, approximately 84% of them singletons. The sequence came from a man between 60 and 75 years old with acute or convalescent COVID-19. Sequencing input: peripheral blood. The chain carries TRBV7-3 and TRBJ2-5, with 8 nucleotides matching TRBD2. This chain's CDR3 is CASSLSGGPGETQYF. In DNA, the CDR3 is TGTGCCAGCAGCTTAAGCGGGGGGCCCGGGGAGACCCAGTACTTC.